Presented here are 28 T cell receptor beta chains from one specimen sequenced in a study of molecular identifiers for immune sequencing clone quantification. TCRdb reanalysed the PCR reads using MiXCR and keeps one entry per CDR3 protein. The table lists about 100,000 distinct CDR3 sequences, around 30% of them singletons. Sequences were obtained from naive CD8+ T cells from blood, with Jurkat cell RNA spiked in. Subset here: FACS-sorted CD8+CD4-CCR7+CD45RA+ naive T cells. These receptors all stem from a human donor in good health. Some libraries in this study had Jurkat cell RNA spiked in.

This clonotype was found many times. The chain links TRBV7-7 to TRBJ2-3; maybe TRBD2 (5 bases). This CDR3 contains 13 residues. In germline, CDR1 is SSHAT, CDR2 FNYEAQ (reference sequence). The ends were cut back, 5 bases at V and 5 bases at J, with 11 bases in the middle. The CDR3 loop reads CASSRRTVDTQYF. The CDR3 DNA reads TGTGCCAGCAGCCGTCGGACTGTAGATACGCAGTATTTT.

Comment on this clonotype: Compared with germline, one end of the junction differs, possibly owing to a read error. The V call is TRBV20-1, the J call TRBJ2-7; 8 bases are shared with TRBD2. The CDR3 extends over 14 amino acids. The germline V gene encodes CDR1 DFQATT and CDR2 SNEGSKA (reference sequence). CDR3 sequence reads: CSARELDGRGELYF. The CDR3 nucleotides are TGCAGTGCTAGAGAATTAGACGGGAGGGGCGAGCTGTACTTC.

The V call is TRBV7-2, the J call TRBJ2-5; possible D gene TRBD2, 6 bases. V was cut by 1 base and J by 1 base, with 16 bases left in between. Germline lookup yields CDR1 SGHTA and CDR2 FQGNSA. The CDR3 covers 17 residues. The CDR3 DNA follows: TGTGCCAGCAGCTTAGGGCTAGCGTTCCATATCCAAGAGACCCAGTACTTC. As protein: CASSLGLAFHIQETQYF.

The chain links TRBV28 to TRBJ2-2, with 9 nucleotides matching TRBD1. The V gene end was trimmed by 5 bases and the J gene end by 1 base; junction bases not matched to a gene: 2. This CDR3 contains 15 residues. Germline V gives CDR1 MDHEN, CDR2 SYDVKM. The CDR3 sequence: CASSRDRENTGELFF. The CDR3 DNA is TGTGCCAGCAGTCGGGACAGGGAGAACACCGGGGAGCTGTTTTTT.

This clonotype was counted only a few times. The chain has TRBV11-2 and TRBJ1-1; TRBD1 is a possible D gene (6 bases). Germline V gene sequence: CDR1 SGHAT, CDR2 FQNNGV. The V end lost 7 bases, the J end lost 5 bases, and 17 bases lay between the germline ends. The CDR3 length is 14 residues. The CDR3 reads CASTQGIPGTEAFF. CDR3 bases: TGTGCCAGCACCCAGGGGATACCGGGGACTGAAGCTTTCTTT.

This clonotype was seen just once. An end of the junction differs from the germline gene, which may be a read error. The gene calls are TRBV5-3 and TRBJ2-7; D gene uncertain. TRBV5-3 is an open reading frame whose function is uncertain. This CDR3 comprises 15 residues. The CDR3 bases are TGTGCCAGCAGCTTGGTTCCAGCTCCGTCCTACGAGCAGTACTTC. Translating it yields CASSLVPAPSYEQYF.

This clonotype was picked up a small number of times. The chain recombines TRBV7-2 with TRBJ1-4; the match to TRBD1 covers 10 bases. This CDR3 comprises 15 residues. V shed 2 bases, J shed 7 bases, and the junction held 4 bases outside the gene matches. The germline V gene encodes CDR1 SGHTA and CDR2 FQGNSA. The CDR3 loop is CASSLYGTGVEKLFF. CDR3 sequence (DNA): TGTGCCAGCAGCTTATATGGGACAGGGGTTGAAAAACTGTTTTTT.

On this clonotype: Germline is not matched at one junction end, which may reflect a read error. This chain uses TRBV7-2 with TRBJ2-7; maybe TRBD2 (5 bases). Germline V gene sequence: CDR1 SGHTA, CDR2 FQGNSA. The CDR3 length is 13 residues. CDR3 loop: CASSIAAGYEQDF. The CDR3 bases are TGTGCCAGCAGCATAGCCGCGGGTTACGAGCAGGACTTC.

This clonotype was recorded a few times. The gene calls are TRBV28 and TRBJ1-1, with 9 positions matching TRBD1. The germline gives CDR1 MDHEN, CDR2 SYDVKM. The CDR3 has 17 residues. With V trimmed by 6 bases and J by 0 bases, 11 bases remained unmatched. The chain's CDR3 is CASRTGTGSLLNTEAFF. DNA of the CDR3: TGTGCCAGCAGGACGGGGACAGGGAGTCTTCTGAACACTGAAGCTTTCTTT.

This clonotype was detected a few times. V is TRBV6-5 and J is TRBJ2-2; D gene unclear. Germline assignment: CDR1 MNHEY and CDR2 SVGAGI. This CDR3 spans 14 amino acids. The germline V and J ends were trimmed by 0 bases and 1 base, with 3 bases remaining between them. In DNA form, the CDR3 reads TGTGCCAGCAGTTACTCGGTGAACACCGGGGAGCTGTTTTTT. It yields the protein CASSYSVNTGELFF.

The V gene is TRBV24-1, the J gene TRBJ2-2; TRBD1 matches at 10 bases. Germline V lookup: CDR1 KGHDR, CDR2 SFDVKD. The CDR3 has 16 residues. V trimming: 2 bases; J trimming: 3 bases; junction bases outside the gene matches: 2. The CDR3 region has the DNA TGTGCCACCAGTGATTGGGGGACAGGGGACACCGGGGAGCTGTTTTTT. Translating it yields CATSDWGTGDTGELFF.

This clonotype was detected a few times. A much larger clone sits a single nucleotide away, making a read error possible. This sequence joins TRBV29-1 and TRBJ1-4, with 11 bases that match TRBD1. Germline V gene sequence: CDR1 SQVTM, CDR2 ANQGSEA. CDR3 length equals 14 residues. CDR3 in amino acids: CSARTGGDHEKLYF. The CDR3 nucleotides are TGCAGCGCCAGGACAGGGGGCGATCATGAAAAACTGTATTTT.

The V call is TRBV20-1, the J call TRBJ2-5; 8 bases match TRBD2. V was pared by 8 bases and J by 4 bases, with 15 bases of the junction left unmatched. Germline loops: CDR1 DFQATT, CDR2 SNEGSKA (reference sequence). The CDR3 is made up of 15 amino acids. The CDR3 sequence: CSTSPTMAGGETQYF. As DNA, the CDR3 is TGCAGTACTTCGCCGACTATGGCGGGGGGAGAGACCCAGTACTTC.

Worth noting for this clonotype: Possible read error: a much larger clone is one base away. This chain uses TRBV6-5 with TRBJ1-1; D not certain. Germline V CDR1 and CDR2: MNHEY, SVGAGI. V was cut by 8 bases and J by 5 bases, with 15 bases left in between. This CDR3 has 13 residues. Here the CDR3 DNA reads TGTGCCAGCTGCCGCGGCACGAATACTGAAGCTTTCTTT. Amino acid sequence: CASCRGTNTEAFF.

A note on this clonotype: A clone one base away is much larger, so this may be a read error. The chain carries TRBV7-6 and TRBJ2-3, with 8 bases aligning to TRBD2. From germline, CDR1 is SGHVS and CDR2 FNYEAQ. V lost 5 bases and J lost 9; bases outside the gene matches: 7. This CDR3 comprises 13 residues. CDR3 bases: TGTGCCAGCAGCCCCGGGGGGGTTGCGACGCAGTATTTT. Residues: CASSPGGVATQYF.

Note on this clonotype: The germline gene is not matched at one end of the junction; a read error may be the cause. The V gene is TRBV6-2 or TRBV6-3, the J gene TRBJ2-7, with TRBD1 as a possible D gene (6 bases). The CDR3 is 20 residues long. Per germline, CDR1 MNHEY and CDR2 SVGEGT. The CDR3, as DNA: TGTGCCGGCAGCTTCGGACAGCCCCTACTCGGAGACCTGGAGTCCTACGAGCAGTACTTC. This encodes CAGSFGQPLLGDLESYEQYF.

To note about this clonotype: The conserved phenylalanine or tryptophan is not found at the CDR3 terminus, so this likely reflects a read error. This chain links TRBV27 with TRBJ2-7, with D possibly being TRBD2 (6 bases). Germline V CDR1 and CDR2: MNHEY, SMNVEV (reference sequence). CDR3 length: 14 residues. Trimming cost V 0 bases and J 4 bases, with 10 bases left between them. The CDR3 is CASSLSSRGYEQYI. The CDR3 bases are TGTGCCAGCAGTTTATCCTCCCGGGGGTACGAGCAGTACATC.

A remark on this clonotype: A read error may be the cause here, since a much bigger clone is one base away. The chain joins TRBV28 to TRBJ2-7; no clear D gene. The CDR3 is 11 amino acids. In germline, CDR1 is MDHEN, CDR2 SYDVKM. CDR3 region: CASSLLYGQYF. CDR3 in DNA: TGTGCCAGCAGTTTACTGTACGGGCAGTACTTC.

This clonotype was recorded a few times. The chain links TRBV7-8 to TRBJ2-3, with 7 bases matching TRBD1. CDR3 size: 14 residues. Germline trimming cut 1 base from V and 5 bases from J; bases unmatched to any gene: 3. Germline V gene sequence: CDR1 SGHVS, CDR2 FQNEAQ. In DNA form, the CDR3 reads TGTGCCAGCAGCTTAGACAGGGGACAAGATACGCAGTATTTT. Its protein is CASSLDRGQDTQYF.

On this clonotype itself: A read error may be the cause here, since a much bigger clone is one base away. This chain uses TRBV6-2 or TRBV6-3 with TRBJ2-4; the D is unclear. The V end was cut by 0 bases, the J end by 3 bases, with 12 bases between. This CDR3 spans 16 amino acids. Germline-derived CDR1 and CDR2 are MNHEY and SVGEGT. CDR3 loop: CASSYSGGLDKNIQYF. The CDR3 DNA reads TGTGCCAGCAGTTACTCCGGCGGCCTAGACAAAAACATTCAGTACTTC.

The chain joins TRBV11-2 to TRBJ2-7; D is ambiguous. V gave up 3 bases and J gave up 6 bases, with 21 bases separating them. The CDR3 totals 16 residues. Germline V gene lookup returns CDR1 SGHAT and CDR2 FQNNGV. CDR3 in DNA: TGTGCCAGCAGCTTTCCGACCGGGCCCTACGACCCCGAGCAGTACTTC. Encoded protein: CASSFPTGPYDPEQYF. The variable domain in full, completed from reference TRBV11-2 and TRBJ2-7, reads EAGVAQSPRYKIIEKRQSVAFWCNPISGHATLYWYQQILGQGPKLLIQFQNNGVVDDSQLPKDRFSAERLKGVDSTLKIQPAKLEDSAVYLCASSFPTGPYDPEQYFGPGTRLTVT.

This clonotype was seen only a few times. The J gene is TRBJ2-7, the V gene TRBV6-1; no reliable D call. V was cut by 0 bases and J by 3 bases, with 9 bases left in between. The germline CDR1 and CDR2 sequences are MNHNS and SASEGT. The CDR3 length is 14 residues. The CDR3 spells CASSEAWPSYEQYF. CDR3 sequence (DNA): TGTGCCAGCAGTGAAGCTTGGCCAAGCTACGAGCAGTACTTC.

This clonotype was picked up a small number of times. The V and J genes are TRBV20-1 and TRBJ2-7, with TRBD2 matching 7 bases. This CDR3 contains 16 residues. Looked up from germline, CDR1 is DFQATT and CDR2 is SNEGSKA (reference sequence). Losses at the gene ends were 6 bases for V and 1 base for J; bases not matched to a gene: 15. The chain's CDR3 is CSAPTSNLRLSYEQYF. The CDR3 coding sequence is TGCAGTGCCCCGACTAGCAACCTCCGTCTATCCTACGAGCAGTACTTC.

This clonotype was seen many times. The chain couples TRBV28 to TRBJ2-5; no clear D. The CDR3 covers 14 residues. The ends were cut back, 5 bases at V and 14 bases at J, with 24 bases in the middle. Germline V gene lookup returns CDR1 MDHEN and CDR2 SYDVKM. DNA of the CDR3: TGTGCCAGCAGTGCCCCGCGTGGTTCCCAAAATCTTTACTTC. Translated, it gives CASSAPRGSQNLYF. The whole variable domain, remainder taken from reference TRBV28 and TRBJ2-5, is DVKVTQSSRYLVKRTGEKVFLECVQDMDHENMFWYRQDPGLGLRLIYFSYDVKMKEKGDIPEGYSVSREKKERFSLILESASTNQTSMYLCASSAPRGSQNLYFGPGTRLLVL.

At least ten counts were recorded for this clonotype. This rearrangement joins TRBV29-1 to TRBJ2-2, with D possibly being TRBD2 (5 bases). The germline gives CDR1 SQVTM, CDR2 ANQGSEA. The V and J ends lost 4 bases and 5 bases respectively, with 8 bases between them. The CDR3 is made up of 12 amino acids. CDR3 nucleotides: TGCAGCGTTGTCGGAGGTACCGGGGAGCTGTTTTTT. Translated, it gives CSVVGGTGELFF.

This clonotype has a handful of counts. This chain joins TRBV24-1 and TRBJ2-2; 9 bases are a match to TRBD2. CDR3 size: 18 residues. Germline-derived CDR1 and CDR2 are KGHDR and SFDVKD. The ends lost 3 bases at V and 0 bases at J; junction bases unmatched: 7. The CDR3 sequence: CATSDVRSGRTNTGELFF. For the CDR3, the DNA is TGTGCCACCAGTGATGTCAGAAGCGGGAGGACGAACACCGGGGAGCTGTTTTTT.

The gene calls are TRBV6-2 or TRBV6-3 and TRBJ2-3, with 9 bases matching TRBD2. This CDR3 is 14 amino acids long. Germline assignment: CDR1 MNHEY and CDR2 SVGEGT. Losses at the gene ends were 4 bases for V and 5 bases for J; bases not matched to a gene: 4. CDR3 sequence: CASSLAGVLDTQYF. The CDR3 DNA reads as TGTGCCAGCAGTTTAGCGGGAGTTCTAGATACGCAGTATTTT.

There are many counts of this clonotype. The chain links TRBV7-9 to TRBJ1-1, with a tentative D call TRBD1 (5 bases). The CDR3 totals 15 residues. CDR1 SEHNR and CDR2 FQNEAQ come from the germline V gene (reference sequence). The V gene lost 4 bases and the J gene lost 6 bases, with 18 bases spanning the gap. Here the CDR3 reads CASSSQTAMRAEAFF. The CDR3 bases are TGTGCCAGCAGCTCACAGACAGCTATGAGGGCTGAAGCTTTCTTT.